This record concerns one TCR beta chain sequence. Its target is unknown. The sample originates from a study of T cell responses to AZD1222 COVID-19 vaccine. Overall study results and limits: Possibly, clonal diversity was underestimated; donors were largely white British and included more females.

The length of the CDR3 is 17 residues. The germline CDR1 and CDR2 sequences are SGHVS and FNYEAQ. V was cut by 2 bases and J by 1 base, with 16 bases left in between. Clones were sequenced by immunoSEQ multiplex PCR, and TCRdb holds only the in-frame ones, with some missing. The sample yields about 93,000 clones, around nine tenths seen once. The receptor's source is an adult in good health. This sample comprised peripheral blood, obtained on day 0 of MenACWY control vaccination. The V call is TRBV7-6, the J call TRBJ2-3, with D possibly TRBD1 on 5 matching bases. CDR3: CASSLRKDTQGTDTQYF. CDR3 bases: TGTGCCAGCAGCTTAAGGAAGGACACTCAGGGCACAGATACGCAGTATTTT.